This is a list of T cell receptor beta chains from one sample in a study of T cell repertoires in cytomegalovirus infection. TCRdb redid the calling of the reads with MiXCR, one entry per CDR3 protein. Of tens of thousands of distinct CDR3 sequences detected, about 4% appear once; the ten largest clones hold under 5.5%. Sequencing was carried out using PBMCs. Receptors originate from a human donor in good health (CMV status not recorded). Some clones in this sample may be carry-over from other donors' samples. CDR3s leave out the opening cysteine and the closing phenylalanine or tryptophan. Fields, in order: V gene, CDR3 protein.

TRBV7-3 ASSITSGVYNEQF
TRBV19 ASTGGTGTARGEQY
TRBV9 ASSVETGEGEQY
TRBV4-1 ASSQVDEKLF
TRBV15 ATSRASNTRPQWEQF
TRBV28 ASSSITAYEQY
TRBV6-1 ARPGDRGYNEQF
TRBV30 AWSVLAGAYYGYT
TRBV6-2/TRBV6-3 ASSYVLKASYEQY
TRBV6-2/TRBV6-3 ASRGYVYTEAF
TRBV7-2 ASSNRGGAAYEQY
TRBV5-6 ASSLRQGSEKLF
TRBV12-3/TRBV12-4 ASSLMAGRTDTQY
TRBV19 ASISGGSGANVLT
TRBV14 ASSPLMNTEAF
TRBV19 ASSIRDSRNYGYT
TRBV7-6 ASSPRLAGHRETQY
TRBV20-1 SARPSDRGAF
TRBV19 ASNFLPGMNTEAF
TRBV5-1 ASRILPGVNTGELF
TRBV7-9 ASSLSDSETYEQY
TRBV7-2 ASSLPGIGRETQY
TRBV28 ASSWMDSAYEQY
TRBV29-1 SVKPRTGDEKLF
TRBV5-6 ASSLTAGRTEAF
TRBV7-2 ASSLAGSSYEQY
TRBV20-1 SATTGVKIYGYT
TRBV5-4 ASKVAGTKSTDTQY
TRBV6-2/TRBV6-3 ASSRRTGVDYT